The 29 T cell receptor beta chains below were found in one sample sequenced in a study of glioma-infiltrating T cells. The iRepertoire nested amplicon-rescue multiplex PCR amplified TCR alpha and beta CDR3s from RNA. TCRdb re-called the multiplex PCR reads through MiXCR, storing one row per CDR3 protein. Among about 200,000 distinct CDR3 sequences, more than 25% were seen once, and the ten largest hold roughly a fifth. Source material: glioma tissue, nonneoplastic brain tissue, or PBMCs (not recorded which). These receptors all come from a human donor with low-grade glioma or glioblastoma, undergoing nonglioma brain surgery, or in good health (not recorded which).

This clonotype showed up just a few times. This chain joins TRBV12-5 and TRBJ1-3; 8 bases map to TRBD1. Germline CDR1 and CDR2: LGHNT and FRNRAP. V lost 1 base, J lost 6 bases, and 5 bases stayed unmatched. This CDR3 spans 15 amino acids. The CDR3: CASGLESTGANTIYF. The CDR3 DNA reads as TGTGCTAGTGGTTTGGAATCGACAGGGGCAAACACCATATATTTT.

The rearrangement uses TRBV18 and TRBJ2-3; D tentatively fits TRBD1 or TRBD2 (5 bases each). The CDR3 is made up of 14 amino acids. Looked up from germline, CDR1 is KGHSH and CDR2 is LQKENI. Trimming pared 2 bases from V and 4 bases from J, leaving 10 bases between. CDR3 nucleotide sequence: TGTGCCAGCTCACCAGCTGGGGGAGCAGATACGCAGTATTTT. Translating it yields CASSPAGGADTQYF.

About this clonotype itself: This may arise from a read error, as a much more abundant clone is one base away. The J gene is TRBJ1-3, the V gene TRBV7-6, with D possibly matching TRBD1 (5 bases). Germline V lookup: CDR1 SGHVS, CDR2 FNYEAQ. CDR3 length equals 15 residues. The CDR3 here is CASGLWPGGGNTIYF. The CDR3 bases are TGTGCCAGCGGCTTATGGCCGGGGGGTGGAAACACCATATATTTT.

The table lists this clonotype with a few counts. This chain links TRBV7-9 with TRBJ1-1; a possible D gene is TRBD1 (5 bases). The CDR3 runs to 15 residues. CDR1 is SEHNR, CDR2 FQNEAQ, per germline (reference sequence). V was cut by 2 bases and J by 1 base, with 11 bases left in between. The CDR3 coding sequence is TGTGCCAGCAGCTTATCCGGGGGGAGGAACACTGAAGCTTTCTTT. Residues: CASSLSGGRNTEAFF. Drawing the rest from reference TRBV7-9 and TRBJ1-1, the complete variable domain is DTGVSQNPRHKITKRGQNVTFRCDPISEHNRLYWYRQTLGQGPEFLTYFQNEAQLEKSRLLSDRFSAERPKGSFSTLEIQRTEQGDSAMYLCASSLSGGRNTEAFFGQGTRLTVV.

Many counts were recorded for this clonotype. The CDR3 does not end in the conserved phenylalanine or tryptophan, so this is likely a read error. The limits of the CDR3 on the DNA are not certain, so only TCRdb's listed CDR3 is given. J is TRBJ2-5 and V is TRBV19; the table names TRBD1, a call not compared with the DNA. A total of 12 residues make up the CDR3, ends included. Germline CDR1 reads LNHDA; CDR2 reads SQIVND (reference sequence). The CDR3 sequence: CASSATTGGSAV.

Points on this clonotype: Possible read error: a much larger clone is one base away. The CDR3 is CASSLDSDKDQPQHF. The CDR3 bases are TGTGCCAGCAGCTTAGATTCAGACAAAGATCAGCCCCAGCATTTT. The chain is built from TRBV7-9 and TRBJ1-5; D ambiguous. V lost 1 base and J 5 bases, leaving 12 bases between the germline ends. Germline V gene lookup returns CDR1 SEHNR and CDR2 FQNEAQ (reference sequence). The CDR3 is made up of 15 amino acids.

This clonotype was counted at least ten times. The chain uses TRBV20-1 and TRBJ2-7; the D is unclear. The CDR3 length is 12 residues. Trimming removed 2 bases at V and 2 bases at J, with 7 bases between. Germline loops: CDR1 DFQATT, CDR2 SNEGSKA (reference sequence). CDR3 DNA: TGCAGTGCTAGACCGGGCACCTACGAGCAGTACTTC. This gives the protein CSARPGTYEQYF.

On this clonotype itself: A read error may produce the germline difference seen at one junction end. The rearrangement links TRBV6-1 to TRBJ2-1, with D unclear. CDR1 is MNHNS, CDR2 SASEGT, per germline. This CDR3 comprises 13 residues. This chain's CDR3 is CASSQRPHNEHFF. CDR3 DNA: TGTGCCAGCAGTCAGCGACCTCATAATGAGCACTTCTTC.

CDR3 nucleotides: TGTGCCAGTAGTACAGGCTGTGAAGCTTTCTTT. Translating gives CASSTGCEAFF. The gene calls are TRBV19 and TRBJ1-1, with D hard to call. The CDR3 is 11 residues long. V dropped 4 bases and J dropped 7 bases, with 7 bases sitting between them. Germline CDR1 is LNHDA and CDR2 is SQIVND (reference sequence).

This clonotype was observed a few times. CDR3 in amino acids: CASSPASVYNEQFF. DNA of the CDR3: TGTGCCAGCAGCCCGGCTAGCGTATACAATGAGCAGTTCTTC. The chain joins TRBV14 to TRBJ2-1; weak D call: TRBD2 (6 bases). V lost 4 bases and J 4 bases, leaving 11 bases between the germline ends. The CDR3 is made up of 14 amino acids. Germline CDR1 SGHDN, CDR2 FVKESK.

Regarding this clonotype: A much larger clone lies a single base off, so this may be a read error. CDR3 in DNA: TGCAGTGCTCTCAGGGGGATTCTAGGCACCGGGGAGCTGTTTTTT. It codes for CSALRGILGTGELFF. The V and J genes are TRBV20-1 and TRBJ2-2; 7 bases match TRBD1. Germline trimming cut 5 bases from V and 4 bases from J; bases unmatched to any gene: 10. The CDR3 extends over 15 amino acids. The germline gives CDR1 DFQATT, CDR2 SNEGSKA (reference sequence).

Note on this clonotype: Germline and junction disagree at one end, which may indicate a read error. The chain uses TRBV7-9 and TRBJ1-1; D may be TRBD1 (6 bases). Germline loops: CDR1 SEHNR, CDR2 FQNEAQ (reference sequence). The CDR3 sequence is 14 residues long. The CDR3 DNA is TGTGCCAGCAGCATCTGGACAGCGAACACTGAAGCTTTATTT. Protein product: CASSIWTANTEALF.

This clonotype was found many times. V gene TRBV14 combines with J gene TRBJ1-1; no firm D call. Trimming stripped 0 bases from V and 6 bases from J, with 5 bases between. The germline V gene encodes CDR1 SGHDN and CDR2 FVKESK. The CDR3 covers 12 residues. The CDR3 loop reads CASSQDRPEAFF. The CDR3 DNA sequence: TGTGCCAGCAGCCAAGATCGGCCTGAAGCTTTCTTT. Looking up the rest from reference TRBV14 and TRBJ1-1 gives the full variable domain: EAGVTQFPSHSVIEKGQTVTLRCDPISGHDNLYWYRRVMGKEIKFLLHFVKESKQDESGMPNNRFLAERTGGTYSTLKVQPAELEDSGVYFCASSQDRPEAFFGQGTRLTVV.

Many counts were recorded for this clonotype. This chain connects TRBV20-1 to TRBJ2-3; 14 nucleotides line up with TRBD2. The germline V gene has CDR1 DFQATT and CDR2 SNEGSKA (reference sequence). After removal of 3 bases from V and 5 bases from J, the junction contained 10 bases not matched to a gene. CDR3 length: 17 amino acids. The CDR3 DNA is TGCAGTGCTAGGGATACGACTAGCGGGAGGGCCTTAGATACGCAGTATTTT. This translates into CSARDTTSGRALDTQYF.

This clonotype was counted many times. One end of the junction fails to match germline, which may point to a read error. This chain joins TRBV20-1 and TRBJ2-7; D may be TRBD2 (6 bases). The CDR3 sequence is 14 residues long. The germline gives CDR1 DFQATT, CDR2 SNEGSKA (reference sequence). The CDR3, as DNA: TGCAGTGCTGGAGACCGGCGGGGAACCTACGAGCAGTACTTC. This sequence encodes CSAGDRRGTYEQYF.

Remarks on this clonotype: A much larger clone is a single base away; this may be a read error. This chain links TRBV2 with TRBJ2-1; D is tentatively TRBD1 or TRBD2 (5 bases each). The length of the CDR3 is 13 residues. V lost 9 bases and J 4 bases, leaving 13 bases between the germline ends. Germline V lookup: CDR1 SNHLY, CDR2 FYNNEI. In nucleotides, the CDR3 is TGTGCCAGGCTTTGGGACGGATACAATGAGCAGTTCTTC. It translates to CARLWDGYNEQFF. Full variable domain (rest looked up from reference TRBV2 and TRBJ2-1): EPEVTQTPSHQVTQMGQEVILRCVPISNHLYFYWYRQILGQKVEFLVSFYNNEISEKSEIFDDQFSVERPDGSNFTLKIRSTKLEDSAMYFCARLWDGYNEQFFGPGTRLTVL.

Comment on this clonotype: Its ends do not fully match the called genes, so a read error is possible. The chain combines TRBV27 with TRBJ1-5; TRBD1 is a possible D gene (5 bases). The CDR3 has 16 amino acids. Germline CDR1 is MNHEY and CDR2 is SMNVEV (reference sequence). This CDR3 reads CASSPTPAGGGQPQHF. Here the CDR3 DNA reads TGTGCCAGCAGTCCCACTCCCGCGGGGGGGGGTCAGCCACAGCATTTT.

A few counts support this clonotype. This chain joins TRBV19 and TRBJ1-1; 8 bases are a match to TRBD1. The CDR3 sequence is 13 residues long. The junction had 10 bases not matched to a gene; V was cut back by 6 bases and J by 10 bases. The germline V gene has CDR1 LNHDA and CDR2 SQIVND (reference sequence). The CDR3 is CASSKDRDVGAFF. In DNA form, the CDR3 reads TGTGCCAGTAGCAAGGACAGGGATGTGGGAGCTTTCTTT. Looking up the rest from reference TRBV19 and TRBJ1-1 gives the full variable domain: DGGITQSPKYLFRKEGQNVTLSCEQNLNHDAMYWYRQDPGQGLRLIYYSQIVNDFQKGDIAEGYSVSREKKESFPLTVTSAQKNPTAFYLCASSKDRDVGAFFGQGTRLTVV.

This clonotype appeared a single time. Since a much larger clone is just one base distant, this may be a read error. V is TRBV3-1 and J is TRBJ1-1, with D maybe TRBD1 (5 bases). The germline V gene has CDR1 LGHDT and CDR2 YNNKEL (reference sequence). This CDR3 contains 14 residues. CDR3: CARSRETANTEAFF. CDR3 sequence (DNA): TGTGCCAGGAGCCGGGAGACAGCGAACACTGAAGCTTTCTTT. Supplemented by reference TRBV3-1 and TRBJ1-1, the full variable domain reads DTAVSQTPKYLVTQMGNDKSIKCEQNLGHDTMYWYKQDSKKFLKIMFSYNNKELIINETVPNRFSPKSPDKAHLNLHINSLELGDSAVYFCARSRETANTEAFFGQGTRLTVV.

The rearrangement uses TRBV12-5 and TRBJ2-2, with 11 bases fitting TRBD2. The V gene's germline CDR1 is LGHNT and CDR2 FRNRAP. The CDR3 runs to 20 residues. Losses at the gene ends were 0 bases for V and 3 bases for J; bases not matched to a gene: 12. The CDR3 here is CASGLVRVSSGRTDTGELFF. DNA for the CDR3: TGTGCTAGTGGTTTGGTACGCGTTTCTAGCGGGAGGACGGACACCGGGGAGCTGTTTTTT. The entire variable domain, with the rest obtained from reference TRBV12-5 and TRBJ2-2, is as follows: DARVTQTPRHKVTEMGQEVTMRCQPILGHNTVFWYRQTMMQGLELLAYFRNRAPLDDSGMPKDRFSAEMPDATLATLKIQPSEPRDSAVYFCASGLVRVSSGRTDTGELFFGEGSRLTVL.

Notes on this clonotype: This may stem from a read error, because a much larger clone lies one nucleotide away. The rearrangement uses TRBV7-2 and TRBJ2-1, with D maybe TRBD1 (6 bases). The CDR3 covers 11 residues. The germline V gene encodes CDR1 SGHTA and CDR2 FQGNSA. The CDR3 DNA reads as TGTGCCAGCAGCAACTTCCAAAGGGGGTTATTC. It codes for CASSNFQRGLF.

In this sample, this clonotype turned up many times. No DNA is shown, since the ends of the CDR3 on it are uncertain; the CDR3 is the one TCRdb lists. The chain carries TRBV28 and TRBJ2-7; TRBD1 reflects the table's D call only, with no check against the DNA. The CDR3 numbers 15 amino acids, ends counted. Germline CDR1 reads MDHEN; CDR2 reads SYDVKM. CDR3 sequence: CASSSSGQGKYEQYF.

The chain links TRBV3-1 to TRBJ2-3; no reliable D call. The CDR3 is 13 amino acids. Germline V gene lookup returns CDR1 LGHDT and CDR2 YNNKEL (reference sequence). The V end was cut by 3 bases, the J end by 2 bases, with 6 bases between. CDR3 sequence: CASSQGNTDTQYF. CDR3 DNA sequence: TGTGCCAGCAGCCAGGGGAACACAGATACGCAGTATTTT.

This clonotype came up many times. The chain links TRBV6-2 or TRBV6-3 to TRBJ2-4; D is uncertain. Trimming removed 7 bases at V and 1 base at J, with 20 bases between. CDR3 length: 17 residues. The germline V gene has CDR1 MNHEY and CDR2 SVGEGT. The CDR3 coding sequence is TGTGCCAGCACCACCCCCACCTTAGGTTTGGCCAAAAACATTCAGTACTTC. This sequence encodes CASTTPTLGLAKNIQYF.

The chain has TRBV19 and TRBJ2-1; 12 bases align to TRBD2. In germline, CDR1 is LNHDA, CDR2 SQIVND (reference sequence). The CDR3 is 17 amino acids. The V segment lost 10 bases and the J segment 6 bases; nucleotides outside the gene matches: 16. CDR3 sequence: CATIRGGLAGTSNEQFF. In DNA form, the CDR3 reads TGTGCCACCATACGAGGAGGACTAGCGGGAACCTCCAATGAGCAGTTCTTC.

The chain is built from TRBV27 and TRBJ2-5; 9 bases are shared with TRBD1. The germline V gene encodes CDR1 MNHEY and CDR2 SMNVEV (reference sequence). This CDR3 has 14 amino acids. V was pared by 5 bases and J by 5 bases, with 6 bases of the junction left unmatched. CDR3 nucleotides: TGTGCCAGCAGTGCACAGGGGGCTCGGGAGACCCAGTACTTC. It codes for CASSAQGARETQYF.

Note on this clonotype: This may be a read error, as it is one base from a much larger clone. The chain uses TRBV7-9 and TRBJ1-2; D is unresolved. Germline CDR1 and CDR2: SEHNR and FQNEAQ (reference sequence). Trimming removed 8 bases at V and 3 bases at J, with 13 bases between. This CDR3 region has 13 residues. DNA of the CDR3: TGTGCCAGCGACAAGGGAAAGGACTATGGCTACACCTTC. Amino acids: CASDKGKDYGYTF.

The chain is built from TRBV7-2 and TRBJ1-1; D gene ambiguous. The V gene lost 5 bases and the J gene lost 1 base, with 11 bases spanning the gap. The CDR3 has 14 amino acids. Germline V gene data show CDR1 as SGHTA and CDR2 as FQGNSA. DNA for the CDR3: TGTGCCAGCAGCATTCGACGGGAGAACACTGAAGCTTTCTTT. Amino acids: CASSIRRENTEAFF.

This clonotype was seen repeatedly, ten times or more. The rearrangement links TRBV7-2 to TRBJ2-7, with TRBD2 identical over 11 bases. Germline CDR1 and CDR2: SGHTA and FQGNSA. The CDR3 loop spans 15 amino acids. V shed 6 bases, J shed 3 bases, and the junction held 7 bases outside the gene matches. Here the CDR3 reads CASSPDSGRGYEQYF. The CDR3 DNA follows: TGTGCCAGCAGTCCAGATAGCGGGAGGGGCTACGAGCAGTACTTC.